The rows below give T cell receptor beta chains drawn from one sample of a study of T cell repertoires in cytomegalovirus infection. MiXCR, applied by TCRdb to the reads, yields one record per CDR3 protein. The sample carries about 900,000 distinct CDR3 sequences, around 30% recorded once. What these receptors recognize is not known. The sample consisted of cultured CD8+ T cells from PBMCs, taken from culture after CMV antigen stimulation. The receptors were gathered from a human donor in good health (CMV status not recorded). Some clones in this sample may be carry-over from other donors' samples. CDR3s include the opening cysteine and the closing phenylalanine or tryptophan. The D gene is left open where the match is weak. The size entry is marked missing in some rows and otherwise reads once, few, many or a size class.

V gene: TRBV7-2; J gene: TRBJ2-7; clone size: .; D gene: TRBD1; CDR3 protein: CASSRRTGPSYEQYF; CDR3 DNA: TGTGCCAGCAGCCGTCGGACAGGACCCTCCTACGAGCAGTACTTC
V gene: TRBV15; J gene: TRBJ2-1; clone size: few; D gene: TRBD1; CDR3 protein: CATSSHRGSYNEQFF; CDR3 DNA: TGTGCCACCAGCAGTCACAGGGGCTCCTACAATGAGCAGTTCTTC
V gene: TRBV4-2; J gene: TRBJ1-1; clone size: .; D gene: .; CDR3 protein: CASSFWGRAPNTEAFF; CDR3 DNA: TGTGCCAGCAGCTTCTGGGGGAGGGCCCCGAACACTGAAGCTTTCTTT
V gene: TRBV27; J gene: TRBJ1-5; clone size: .; D gene: .; CDR3 protein: CASSLSHYSNQPQHF; CDR3 DNA: TGTGCCAGCAGTTTATCCCACTATAGCAATCAGCCCCAGCATTTT
V gene: TRBV6-5; J gene: TRBJ2-1; clone size: .; D gene: .; CDR3 protein: CASSGGDNEQFF; CDR3 DNA: TGTGCCAGCAGCGGAGGGGACAATGAGCAGTTCTTC
V gene: TRBV4-1; J gene: TRBJ1-2; clone size: .; D gene: .; CDR3 protein: CASSQERTATNYGYTF; CDR3 DNA: TGCGCCAGCAGCCAAGAGCGGACAGCGACTAACTATGGCTACACCTTC
V gene: TRBV7-3; J gene: TRBJ1-1; clone size: many; D gene: .; CDR3 protein: CASSHGKTREEAFF; CDR3 DNA: TGTGCCAGCAGTCACGGAAAAACTCGGGAGGAAGCTTTCTTT
V gene: TRBV6-1; J gene: TRBJ2-1; clone size: .; D gene: TRBD1; CDR3 protein: CASCGTGLISYNEQFF; CDR3 DNA: TGTGCCAGTTGTGGGACAGGGTTAATCTCCTACAATGAGCAGTTCTTC
V gene: TRBV19; J gene: TRBJ2-5; clone size: .; D gene: .; CDR3 protein: CASHPGARKETQYF; CDR3 DNA: TGTGCCAGCCACCCGGGGGCAAGGAAAGAGACCCAGTACTTC
V gene: TRBV6-5; J gene: TRBJ2-1; clone size: many; D gene: TRBD2; CDR3 protein: CASSYGLAGSYNEQFF; CDR3 DNA: TGTGCCAGCAGTTACGGACTAGCGGGGTCCTACAATGAGCAGTTCTTC
V gene: TRBV5-4; J gene: TRBJ2-3; clone size: .; D gene: .; CDR3 protein: CASSSPAGVSTDTQYF; CDR3 DNA: TGTGCCAGCAGCTCCCCAGCGGGCGTTAGCACAGATACGCAGTATTTT
V gene: TRBV3-1; J gene: TRBJ1-6; clone size: .; D gene: .; CDR3 protein: CASSHSSGRDSPLHF; CDR3 DNA: TGTGCCAGCAGCCACTCGTCCGGAAGGGATTCACCCCTCCACTTT
V gene: TRBV12-3/TRBV12-4; J gene: TRBJ2-1; clone size: .; D gene: .; CDR3 protein: CASSYLGTALTGDFYNEQFF; CDR3 DNA: TGTGCCAGCAGCTACTTGGGGACAGCCTTAACGGGGGACTTCTACAATGAGCAGTTCTTC
V gene: TRBV6-5; J gene: TRBJ2-2; clone size: few; D gene: TRBD2; CDR3 protein: CASSYLSGGGNTGELFF; CDR3 DNA: TGTGCCAGCAGTTACTTGAGCGGGGGAGGGAACACCGGGGAGCTGTTTTTT
V gene: TRBV4-3; J gene: TRBJ2-3; clone size: .; D gene: .; CDR3 protein: CASSHPVFESSTDTQYF; CDR3 DNA: TGCGCCAGCAGCCACCCTGTATTCGAGTCAAGTACAGATACGCAGTATTTT
V gene: TRBV5-3; J gene: TRBJ1-1; clone size: .; D gene: .; CDR3 protein: CASRQELNTEAFF; CDR3 DNA: TGTGCCAGCAGACAGGAGTTAAACACTGAAGCTTTCTTT
V gene: TRBV2; J gene: TRBJ1-2; clone size: few; D gene: TRBD1; CDR3 protein: CASPTGTALYGYTF; CDR3 DNA: TGTGCCAGCCCTACCGGGACAGCTCTCTATGGCTACACCTTC
V gene: TRBV20-1; J gene: TRBJ1-3; clone size: .; D gene: .; CDR3 protein: CSARGGGRDPRNTIYF; CDR3 DNA: TGCAGTGCTAGGGGGGGCGGGCGCGATCCGAGAAACACCATATATTTT
V gene: TRBV7-9; J gene: TRBJ1-5; clone size: .; D gene: TRBD1; CDR3 protein: CASSRDRGVDQPQHF; CDR3 DNA: TGTGCCAGCAGCAGGGACAGGGGCGTGGATCAGCCCCAGCATTTT
V gene: TRBV15; J gene: TRBJ1-4; clone size: .; D gene: TRBD1; CDR3 protein: CATSRDLDRDEKLFF; CDR3 DNA: TGTGCCACCAGCAGAGATTTGGACAGGGATGAAAAACTGTTTTTT
V gene: TRBV4-2; J gene: TRBJ2-3; clone size: .; D gene: .; CDR3 protein: CASSQGVRGTDTQYF; CDR3 DNA: TGTGCCAGCAGCCAAGGGGTGAGGGGGACAGATACGCAGTATTTT
V gene: TRBV28; J gene: TRBJ2-5; clone size: .; D gene: .; CDR3 protein: CASTSRPGYGDGTQYF; CDR3 DNA: TGTGCCAGCACCTCCCGCCCCGGGTACGGGGATGGGACCCAGTACTTC
V gene: TRBV7-2; J gene: TRBJ1-1; clone size: many; D gene: TRBD1; CDR3 protein: CASSSPKQGIRNTEAFF; CDR3 DNA: TGTGCCAGCAGCTCCCCCAAACAGGGGATACGGAACACTGAAGCTTTCTTT
V gene: TRBV4-1; J gene: TRBJ1-1; clone size: .; D gene: TRBD1; CDR3 protein: CASSFLDRANTEAFF; CDR3 DNA: TGCGCCAGCAGCTTCCTCGACAGGGCCAACACTGAAGCTTTCTTT
V gene: TRBV19; J gene: TRBJ1-5; clone size: .; D gene: .; CDR3 protein: CASSIKGPPREIRQPQHF; CDR3 DNA: TGTGCCAGTAGTATAAAGGGCCCACCCAGGGAAATAAGGCAGCCCCAGCATTTT
V gene: TRBV27; J gene: TRBJ1-6; clone size: few; D gene: TRBD1; CDR3 protein: CASTPGTGYYNSPLHF; CDR3 DNA: TGTGCCAGCACTCCCGGGACAGGGTATTATAATTCACCCCTCCACTTT
V gene: TRBV12-3/TRBV12-4; J gene: TRBJ1-1; clone size: once; D gene: TRBD1; CDR3 protein: CASSYSDRGWRNTEAFF; CDR3 DNA: TGTGCCAGCAGCTATTCCGACAGGGGCTGGAGGAACACTGAAGCTTTCTTT
V gene: TRBV5-8; J gene: TRBJ1-5; clone size: few; D gene: .; CDR3 protein: CASDSLGRGGQPQHF; CDR3 DNA: TGTGCCAGCGACTCCCTCGGCAGGGGAGGGCAGCCCCAGCATTTT